The rows below give T cell receptor beta chains drawn from one sample of a study of blood T cell repertoires in COVID-19. Some clones are missing from TCRdb's copy, which holds only in-frame ones; the method was immunoSEQ multiplex PCR. This repertoire shows 70,000 to 95,000 clones, around nine tenths found once; its top ten account for about 14%. Sequenced input: peripheral blood. All receptors derive from a man between 65 and 85 years old with active or convalescent COVID-19. The CDR3 runs from the conserved cysteine through the conserved F or W. The D gene is left open where the match is weak. Only some rows state a clone size, as once, few, many or a class for expanded clones.

TRBJ1-2,TRBV27,once,-,CASRGLDYGYTF,TGTGCCAGCAGGGGACTAGACTATGGCTACACCTTC
TRBJ1-1,TRBV4-3,-,TRBD1,CASSQDWHRGTEAFF,TGCGCCAGCAGCCAAGATTGGCACAGGGGGACTGAAGCTTTCTTT
TRBJ1-6,TRBV5-1,-,TRBD1,CASSLTGQVLHF,TGCGCCAGCAGCTTAACGGGACAGGTCCTCCACTTT
TRBJ2-5,TRBV11-2,-,-,CASSLSSGSQTQYF,TGTGCCAGCAGCTTAAGTAGTGGGAGCCAGACCCAGTACTTC
TRBJ2-7,TRBV2,-,TRBD1,CASTPDRASFYEQYF,TGTGCCAGCACTCCGGACAGGGCATCCTTCTACGAGCAGTACTTC
TRBJ1-1,TRBV3-1/TRBV3-2,-,-,CASSQAPGAGATEAFF,TGTGCCAGCAGCCAAGCCCCCGGGGCAGGGGCTACTGAAGCTTTCTTT
TRBJ1-1,TRBV6-5,-,-,CASREIYRGSTEAFF,TGTGCCAGCCGAGAAATCTACCGGGGGAGTACTGAAGCTTTCTTT
TRBJ2-7,TRBV6-5,-,TRBD1,CASSGTGPYEQYF,TGTGCCAGCTCCGGGACAGGGCCGTACGAGCAGTACTTC
TRBJ1-6,TRBV7-2,-,-,CASSSQKDSPLHF,TGTGCCAGCAGCTCACAAAAAGATTCACCCCTCCACTTT
TRBJ2-2,TRBV15,-,-,CATSRDDQWPGATGELFF,TGTGCCACCAGCAGAGATGATCAGTGGCCAGGGGCCACCGGGGAGCTGTTTTTT
TRBJ1-2,TRBV4-2,-,TRBD1,CASSQFLVTGGVYGYTF,TGTGCCAGCAGCCAATTCCTCGTGACAGGGGGCGTCTATGGCTACACCTTC
TRBJ2-3,TRBV28,-,TRBD2,CASSLAGGRDTQYF,TGTGCCAGCAGTTTAGCGGGAGGAAGAGATACGCAGTATTTT
TRBJ2-3,TRBV25-1,once,-,CASSDSGRGTDTQYF,TGTGCCAGCAGTGACTCAGGGCGTGGCACAGATACGCAGTATTTT
TRBJ1-2,TRBV28,-,-,CASSPLGRGLIYGYTF,TGTGCCAGCAGTCCCCTTGGTCGGGGTTTGATTTACGGCTACACCTTC
TRBJ2-7,TRBV18,-,-,CASSPTSYEQYF,TGTGCCAGCTCACCAACCAGTTACGAGCAGTACTTC
TRBJ2-7,TRBV5-1,-,-,CASSARDSSEQYF,TGCGCCAGCAGCGCCCGAGACTCCTCCGAGCAGTACTTC
TRBJ1-4,TRBV4-1,-,-,CASSQDLWDIFNEKLFF,TGCGCCAGCAGCCAAGATTTGTGGGACATTTTTAATGAAAAACTGTTTTTT
TRBJ2-3,TRBV30,-,TRBD2,CAWRLAGTDTQYF,TGTGCCTGGAGGCTAGCGGGCACAGATACGCAGTATTTT
TRBJ2-1,TRBV29-1,-,TRBD2,CSVISGTSVASYNEQFF,TGCAGCGTTATATCCGGGACTAGCGTTGCCTCCTACAATGAGCAGTTCTTC
TRBJ1-5,TRBV4-2,-,-,CASSQDPEQPQHF,TGTGCCAGCAGCCAAGATCCCGAGCAGCCCCAGCATTTT
TRBJ1-1,TRBV19,few,TRBD1,CASSTLRGSGNTEAFF,TGTGCCAGTAGCACACTCAGGGGGTCCGGGAACACTGAAGCTTTCTTT
TRBJ1-6,TRBV28,few,TRBD1,CASSSGQGASPLHF,TGTGCCAGCAGTTCGGGACAGGGCGCTTCACCCCTCCACTTT
TRBJ2-1,TRBV19,-,-,CASSIGSRTYYNEQFF,TGTGCCAGTAGTATTGGGAGCCGTACCTACTACAATGAGCAGTTCTTC
TRBJ1-3,TRBV6-6,-,-,CASSPIGGPGNTIYF,TGTGCCAGCAGTCCGATCGGTGGGCCTGGAAACACCATATATTTT
TRBJ2-7,TRBV6-5,-,-,CASRWGTYEQYF,TGTGCCAGCAGGTGGGGCACCTACGAGCAGTACTTC
TRBJ2-1,TRBV10-2,-,TRBD2,CASKRERGNNEQFF,TGCGCCAGTAAGCGGGAGAGGGGGAACAATGAGCAGTTCTTC
TRBJ2-5,TRBV18,-,-,CASSRFAAPQYF,TGTGCCAGCTCACGCTTCGCGGCCCCCCAGTACTTC
TRBJ2-1,TRBV28,-,TRBD1,CASSPGQVQGNEQFF,TGTGCCAGCAGTCCGGGACAGGTCCAAGGCAATGAGCAGTTCTTC
TRBJ1-1,TRBV6-4,few,TRBD1,CASSDGDRGARVTGMNTEAFF,TGTGCCAGCAGTGACGGGGACAGGGGGGCGCGGGTAACCGGGATGAACACTGAAGCTTTCTTT
TRBJ2-7,TRBV15,few,-,CATSRDPYEQYF,TGTGCCACCAGCAGAGATCCTTACGAGCAGTACTTC
TRBJ1-1,TRBV29-1,-,-,CSVEDLTGRNTEAFF,TGCAGCGTTGAAGACTTGACAGGAAGAAACACTGAAGCTTTCTTT
TRBJ1-2,TRBV19,-,-,CATRQGHGYTF,TGTGCCACAAGGCAGGGACACGGCTACACCTTC
TRBJ1-4,TRBV24-1,-,-,CATSESSSGRGEKLFF,TGTGCCACCAGTGAATCCTCGTCTGGGAGGGGTGAAAAACTGTTTTTT
TRBJ2-3,TRBV28,-,TRBD2,CASSLSFSGRDTDTQYF,TGTGCCAGCAGTTTATCATTTAGCGGGAGGGACACAGATACGCAGTATTTT
TRBJ1-1,TRBV4-1,-,-,CASSQDYRQLNTEAFF,TGCGCCAGCAGCCAAGATTATCGACAGCTGAACACTGAAGCTTTCTTT
TRBJ2-7,TRBV29-1,-,-,CSVATGWINEQYF,TGCAGCGTTGCAACAGGGTGGATAAACGAGCAGTACTTC